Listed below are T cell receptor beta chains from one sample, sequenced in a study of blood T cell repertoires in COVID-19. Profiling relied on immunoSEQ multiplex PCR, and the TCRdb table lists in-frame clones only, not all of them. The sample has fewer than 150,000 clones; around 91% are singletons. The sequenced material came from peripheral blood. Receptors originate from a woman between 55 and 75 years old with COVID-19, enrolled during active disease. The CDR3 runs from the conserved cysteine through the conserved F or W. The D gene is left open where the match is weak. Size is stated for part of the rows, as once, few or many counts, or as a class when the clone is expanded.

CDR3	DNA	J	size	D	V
CASSFGAGLQYF	TGTGCCAGCAGTTTCGGGGCGGGGCTTCAGTACTTC	TRBJ2-5	.	.	TRBV12-3/TRBV12-4
CASVNTGLQPQHF	TGTGCTAGTGTTAACACAGGGCTTCAGCCCCAGCATTTT	TRBJ1-5	.	.	TRBV12-5
CASSLGTSADTQYF	TGCGCCAGCAGCCTCGGGACTAGCGCTGATACGCAGTATTTT	TRBJ2-3	.	TRBD2	TRBV5-1
CASAYEAWGQNIQYF	TGTGCCAGCGCCTACGAGGCGTGGGGCCAAAACATTCAGTACTTC	TRBJ2-4	.	.	TRBV2
CASSRDSVAEAFF	TGTGCCAGCAGCCGGGACAGTGTCGCTGAAGCTTTCTTT	TRBJ1-1	once	TRBD1	TRBV7-9
CASQIDTNYGYTF	TGTGCCAGCCAAATAGATACTAACTATGGCTACACCTTC	TRBJ1-2	.	.	TRBV10-3
CASKATSGGAKTQYF	TGTGCCAGCAAGGCGACTAGCGGGGGGGCGAAGACCCAGTACTTC	TRBJ2-5	.	TRBD2	TRBV25-1
CASSPSSGTTNYGYTF	TGTGCCAGCAGCCCATCGAGCGGGACTACGAACTATGGCTACACCTTC	TRBJ1-2	.	.	TRBV7-8
CASSRGLPNTEAFF	TGTGCCAGCAGCAGGGGACTCCCGAACACTGAAGCTTTCTTT	TRBJ1-1	.	.	TRBV5-4
CASSRGTGSGYTF	TGTGCCAGCAGCCGAGGGACAGGGAGCGGCTACACCTTC	TRBJ1-2	once	TRBD1	TRBV5-6
CASSSRLEQYF	TGTGCCAGCAGTTCCAGGTTGGAGCAGTACTTC	TRBJ2-7	.	.	TRBV28
CASSFSGSTGELFF	TGTGCCAGCAGCTTTAGCGGGTCCACCGGGGAGCTGTTTTTT	TRBJ2-2	few	TRBD2	TRBV5-4
CASSSRGDRWTEAFF	TGTGCCAGCAGCTCCCGGGGGGACAGGTGGACTGAAGCTTTCTTT	TRBJ1-1	.	TRBD1	TRBV7-9
CASSLDWTGGTEAFF	TGTGCCAGCAGCTTAGATTGGACAGGGGGCACTGAAGCTTTCTTT	TRBJ1-1	.	TRBD1	TRBV11-2
CASSIRGGTDTQYF	TGTGCCAGTAGTATCCGAGGGGGAACAGATACGCAGTATTTT	TRBJ2-3	.	.	TRBV19
CASKRIGTDNTGELFF	TGTGCCAGCAAAAGGATTGGGACAGATAACACCGGGGAGCTGTTTTTT	TRBJ2-2	few	TRBD1	TRBV5-4
CASSDRDRGMSLSAGELFF	TGTGCCAGCAGCGACCGGGACAGGGGGATGAGTTTAAGTGCCGGGGAGCTGTTTTTT	TRBJ2-2	.	TRBD1	TRBV7-9
CASKNSGGAGDTQYF	TGTGCCAGTAAGAATAGCGGGGGGGCCGGAGATACGCAGTATTTT	TRBJ2-3	.	TRBD2	TRBV19